This entry lists 25 T cell receptor beta chains sequenced from one sample in a study of cytomegalovirus exposure and HLA in healthy donors. Vbeta (60) and Jbeta (13) primers were used in the PCR. Method: immunoSEQ multiplex PCR; TCRdb's copy keeps in-frame clones and lacks some. The data contain some 150,000 clones, 70% to 90% of them singletons. The sequenced sample was PBMCs. These receptors came from a woman in her twenties or thirties in good health and CMV-seronegative.

This clone was detected only a few times. The chain combines TRBV18 with TRBJ1-1; no reliable D call. The CDR3 sequence is 14 residues long. Germline CDR1 reads KGHSH; CDR2 reads LQKENI. Deletions cut 1 base from V and 1 base from J, with 7 bases between. CDR3 DNA sequence: TGTGCCAGCTCACCACAACAGCAGAACACTGAAGCTTTCTTT. It translates to CASSPQQQNTEAFF.

The rearrangement joins TRBV6-1 to TRBJ1-1; D ambiguous. CDR3 length equals 13 residues. Germline loops: CDR1 MNHNS, CDR2 SASEGT. Trimming shortened V by 5 bases and J by 0 bases, and 7 bases separated the two germline ends. As DNA, the CDR3 is TGTGCCAGCAGTAGAGAGTTGAACACTGAAGCTTTCTTT. Translated, it gives CASSRELNTEAFF.

This sequence joins TRBV5-1 and TRBJ1-4, with D unclear. Germline V gene sequence: CDR1 SGHRS, CDR2 YFSETQ. CDR3 length equals 14 residues. V lost 1 base and J lost 10, with 14 bases in between. The CDR3 reads CASSLSVPAGKLFF. The CDR3 nucleotides read TGCGCCAGCAGCTTGTCAGTCCCCGCGGGAAAACTGTTTTTT.

The chain couples TRBV29-1 to TRBJ2-5, with a possible D match to TRBD1 (6 bases). Germline loops: CDR1 SQVTM, CDR2 ANQGSEA. The CDR3 is 14 residues long. The germline V and J ends were trimmed by 1 base and 4 bases, with 13 bases remaining between them. The CDR3 DNA is TGCAGCGTTGAAGGTTCAGGGGTCGGAGAGACCCAGTACTTC. As protein: CSVEGSGVGETQYF. Using reference TRBV29-1 and TRBJ2-5 for the parts outside the CDR3, the full variable domain is SAVISQKPSRDICQRGTSLTIQCQVDSQVTMMFWYRQQPGQSLTLIATANQGSEATYESGFVIDKFPISRPNLTFSTLTVSNMSPEDSSIYLCSVEGSGVGETQYFGPGTRLLVL.

The chain couples TRBV9 to TRBJ2-1, with 12 bases lining up with TRBD2. The CDR3 is made up of 15 amino acids. Germline V CDR1 and CDR2: SGDLS, YYNGEE. The J segment lost 5 bases and the V segment lost 0 bases, leaving 0 bases of the junction unmatched. CDR3 sequence reads: CASSVGLAGDNEQFF. Here the CDR3 DNA reads TGTGCCAGCAGCGTAGGACTAGCGGGAGACAATGAGCAGTTCTTC.

V is TRBV14 and J is TRBJ2-6; D is ambiguous. CDR3 size: 13 residues. Trimming pared 3 bases from V and 4 bases from J, leaving 4 bases between. CDR1 is SGHDN, CDR2 FVKESK, per germline. Here the CDR3 reads CASSHVGANVLTF. The CDR3 DNA sequence: TGTGCCAGCAGCCACGTGGGGGCCAACGTCCTGACTTTC.

The chain carries TRBV7-9 and TRBJ1-1, with TRBD1 matching 7 bases. CDR1 is SEHNR and CDR2 is FQNEAQ in the germline V gene (reference sequence). With 3 bases clipped from V and 1 base from J, the junction kept 8 bases outside the gene matches. The CDR3 totals 16 residues. CDR3 nucleotides: TGTGCCAGCAGCTTGGCAACAGGGGTCGGGAACACTGAAGCTTTCTTT. Amino acids: CASSLATGVGNTEAFF.

The chain employs TRBV18 and TRBJ2-5; unclear D gene. CDR1 and CDR2 from the germline V gene are KGHSH and LQKENI. V lost 6 bases and J 3 bases, leaving 5 bases between the germline ends. The CDR3 runs 11 residues. CDR3 nucleotide sequence: TGTGCCAGCTCCCAAAAAGAGACCCAGTACTTC. Amino acids: CASSQKETQYF. Variable domain in full (rest from reference TRBV18 and TRBJ2-5): NAGVMQNPRHLVRRRGQEARLRCSPMKGHSHVYWYRQLPEEGLKFMVYLQKENIIDESGMPKERFSAEFPKEGPSILRIQQVVRGDSAAYFCASSQKETQYFGPGTRLLVL.

V is TRBV29-1 and J is TRBJ1-5; possible D gene TRBD1, 5 bases. The V end lost 4 bases, the J end lost 2 bases, and 9 bases lay between the germline ends. The CDR3 covers 13 residues. Germline-derived CDR1 and CDR2 are SQVTM and ANQGSEA. The CDR3 DNA follows: TGCAGCGTTGGAGAAGGGGGCAATCAGCCCCAGCATTTT. This sequence encodes CSVGEGGNQPQHF.

The chain combines TRBV5-1 with TRBJ2-5; weak D call: TRBD2 (5 bases). The DNA end is a closer match to TRBJ2-7, so the J assignment may be wrong. There are 14 residues in the CDR3. Germline loops: CDR1 SGHRS, CDR2 YFSETQ. The CDR3 loop is CASSLSGEPYEQYF. Written as DNA, the CDR3 is TGCGCCAGCAGCTTATCCGGGGAGCCCTACGAGCAGTACTTC.

A few counts support this clone. The V call is TRBV7-7, the J call TRBJ2-1; 8 bases line up with TRBD2. The length of the CDR3 is 17 residues. The trim removed 5 bases at V and 6 bases at J, leaving 15 bases unmatched. The germline V gene encodes CDR1 SSHAT and CDR2 FNYEAQ (reference sequence). The CDR3 is CASSHTELLREGNEQFF. As DNA, the CDR3 is TGTGCCAGCAGCCACACGGAGCTGCTCCGGGAGGGCAATGAGCAGTTCTTC.

The chain joins TRBV5-1 to TRBJ2-2; possibly TRBD2 for D (6 bases). Germline V gives CDR1 SGHRS, CDR2 YFSETQ. The CDR3 has 13 residues. V was shortened by 6 bases and J by 5 bases, with 11 bases between the two germline ends. CDR3 coding DNA: TGCGCCAGCACCCTGGGGGGAACCGGGGAGCTGTTTTTT. This translates into CASTLGGTGELFF.

J is TRBJ2-5 and V is TRBV7-2, with 12 nucleotides matching TRBD1. The J call is uncertain, as TRBJ2-7 better fits the DNA end. Per germline, CDR1 SGHTA and CDR2 FQGNSA. CDR3 length: 15 residues. The CDR3 bases are TGTGCCAGCAGCCGTAAGGGACAGGGGGCCCACGAGCAGTACTTC. It codes for CASSRKGQGAHEQYF.

This chain joins TRBV7-8 and TRBJ2-2; 8 nucleotides align to TRBD1. The CDR3 contains 16 residues. In germline, CDR1 is SGHVS, CDR2 FQNEAQ. With V trimmed by 4 bases and J by 5 bases, 9 bases remained unmatched. Written as DNA, the CDR3 is TGTGCCAGCAGCTACTTTCGGACAGGGTTGACCGGGGAGCTGTTTTTT. This codes for CASSYFRTGLTGELFF.

CDR3 coding DNA: TGTGCCAGTGGGAGGACCTACGGCTACGAGCAGTACTTC. Amino acid sequence: CASGRTYGYEQYF. The chain employs TRBV19 and TRBJ2-7, with D perhaps TRBD2 (6 bases). V lost 8 bases and J lost 3, with 14 bases in between. There are 13 residues in the CDR3. Germline V lookup: CDR1 LNHDA, CDR2 SQIVND (reference sequence). Drawing the rest from reference TRBV19 and TRBJ2-7, the complete variable domain is DGGITQSPKYLFRKEGQNVTLSCEQNLNHDAMYWYRQDPGQGLRLIYYSQIVNDFQKGDIAEGYSVSREKKESFPLTVTSAQKNPTAFYLCASGRTYGYEQYFGPGTRLTVT.

The chain employs TRBV5-1 and TRBJ2-7; a weak D match, TRBD1 (5 bases). Germline V gene data show CDR1 as SGHRS and CDR2 as YFSETQ. The CDR3 runs to 13 residues. Trimming took 4 bases from V and 6 from J, leaving 14 bases between them. CDR3: CASSPRQYLEQYF. The CDR3 DNA sequence: TGCGCCAGCAGCCCTCGACAGTACCTCGAGCAGTACTTC.

The chain uses TRBV19 and TRBJ1-2; 8 bases match TRBD1. Germline V CDR1 and CDR2: LNHDA, SQIVND (reference sequence). This CDR3 has 15 amino acids. The ends lost 3 bases at V and 2 bases at J; junction bases unmatched: 5. The DNA for the CDR3 is TGTGCCAGTAGTATTCTGGACAGGGCGAACTATGGCTACACCTTC. Protein product: CASSILDRANYGYTF.

The rearrangement joins TRBV28 to TRBJ2-5; D possibly corresponds to TRBD1 (6 bases). From germline, CDR1 is MDHEN and CDR2 SYDVKM. Trimming took 5 bases from V and 5 from J, leaving 15 bases between them. CDR3 length equals 14 residues. Here the CDR3 DNA reads TGTGCCAGCAGTCACAGATCAGGGGTGGAGACCCAGTACTTC. Its translation: CASSHRSGVETQYF.

This rearrangement joins TRBV27 to TRBJ1-1; D is undetermined. Germline values: CDR1 MNHEY, CDR2 SMNVEV (reference sequence). CDR3 size: 14 residues. Trimming shortened V by 5 bases and J by 7 bases, and 17 bases separated the two germline ends. CDR3 sequence reads: CASSLITRSSEAFF. In nucleotides, the CDR3 is TGTGCCAGCAGTCTTATTACGAGAAGTAGTGAAGCTTTCTTT.

V gene TRBV4-2 combines with J gene TRBJ2-3, with D possibly TRBD1 on 5 matching bases. V shed 1 base and J shed 0 bases, with 17 bases lying between them. There are 18 residues in the CDR3. Germline V lookup: CDR1 LGHNA, CDR2 YNFKEQ. The chain's CDR3 is CASSQAFTGTTSTDTQYF. The DNA for the CDR3 is TGTGCCAGCAGCCAAGCATTTACAGGTACTACCAGCACAGATACGCAGTATTTT.

This clone came up a few times. This rearrangement joins TRBV5-5 to TRBJ2-1; 10 positions agree with TRBD1. From germline, CDR1 is SGHKS and CDR2 YYEKEE (reference sequence). The CDR3 is 15 amino acids. Trimming at V came to 0 bases and at J to 10 bases, leaving 7 bases not matched to a gene. CDR3 sequence reads: CASSLGGTGEREQFF. DNA of the CDR3: TGTGCCAGCAGCTTGGGCGGGACAGGGGAGCGGGAGCAGTTCTTC.

The V call is TRBV19, the J call TRBJ1-2; D gene ambiguous. CDR3 size: 15 residues. V lost 6 bases to trimming and J lost 7 bases, with 21 bases between them. Germline CDR1 is LNHDA and CDR2 is SQIVND (reference sequence). The CDR3 DNA is TGTGCCAGTAGCACCCCTCGGCCGCGGGGTGCTGGCTACACCTTC. This codes for CASSTPRPRGAGYTF.

This chain uses TRBV9 with TRBJ1-1; perhaps TRBD1 as D (6 bases). V was pared by 0 bases and J by 0 bases, with 9 bases between. The germline V gene has CDR1 SGDLS and CDR2 YYNGEE. This CDR3 comprises 15 residues. CDR3 sequence reads: CASSVATGMNTEAFF. CDR3 DNA: TGTGCCAGCAGCGTAGCGACAGGCATGAACACTGAAGCTTTCTTT.

The V gene is TRBV28, the J gene TRBJ2-7; TRBD2 might be the D (6 bases). The germline V and J ends were trimmed by 6 bases and 6 bases, with 12 bases remaining between them. CDR1 MDHEN and CDR2 SYDVKM come from the germline V gene. The CDR3 has 12 residues. The CDR3 nucleotides read TGTGCCAGCAGCCCCGTGGGGGGCGAGCAGTACTTC. This encodes CASSPVGGEQYF.

The rearrangement links TRBV25-1 to TRBJ2-3, with D tentatively TRBD1 (6 bases). The CDR3 contains 13 residues. Germline values: CDR1 MGHDK, CDR2 SYGVNS. Trimming took off 7 bases at V and 3 bases at J, with 11 bases between the two ends. The CDR3 is CASNYRETDTQYF. CDR3 DNA: TGTGCCAGCAATTACAGGGAAACAGATACGCAGTATTTT.